Shown below are 21 T cell receptor beta chains from a single sample sequenced in a study of CD8+ T cells in alopecia areata. Once RNA had been extracted, it was reverse transcribed into cDNA to act as the sequencing template. Sequenced by immunoSEQ multiplex PCR; TCRdb stores in-frame clones only, minus some. The table shows 150,000 to 250,000 clones, with nearly 60% occurring only once. The treatment denotes: oral pan-JAK inhibitor, 5-10 mg twice daily. This specimen consisted of CD4+ T cells sorted from blood, obtained at week 24, from a patient treated with tofacitinib. These receptors were taken from a human donor with alopecia areata.

The chain carries TRBV30 and TRBJ2-7; weak D call: TRBD1 (6 bases). V shed 6 bases and J shed 2 bases, with 14 bases lying between them. There are 13 residues in the CDR3. In germline, CDR1 is GTSNPN, CDR2 SVGIG (reference sequence). The CDR3 loop is CACHRVGAYEQYF. CDR3 DNA: TGTGCCTGCCACAGGGTAGGAGCCTACGAGCAGTACTTC.

This clone was seen a handful of times. V usage is TRBV5-1 and J usage is TRBJ1-1; TRBD1 agrees at 8 bases. Germline assignment: CDR1 SGHRS and CDR2 YFSETQ. This CDR3 has 15 residues. Losses at the gene ends were 5 bases for V and 3 bases for J; bases not matched to a gene: 9. CDR3 nucleotides: TGCGCCAGCAGACAATCTACAGGGGGGGACACTGAAGCTTTCTTT. Translating gives CASRQSTGGDTEAFF.

This clone was observed a handful of times. The rearrangement joins TRBV30 to TRBJ2-5; 11 nucleotides match TRBD2. CDR3 length: 16 amino acids. After removal of 0 bases from V and 4 bases from J, the junction contained 7 bases not matched to a gene. The germline V gene has CDR1 GTSNPN and CDR2 SVGIG (reference sequence). The CDR3 nucleotides are TGTGCCTGGAGTGTTAGCGGGAGGGCTACGATAGAGACCCAGTACTTC. Amino acid sequence: CAWSVSGRATIETQYF.

The rearrangement links TRBV4-1 to TRBJ1-2; 9 bases map to TRBD1. The V gene's germline CDR1 is MGHRA and CDR2 YSYEKL. This CDR3 contains 16 residues. The V and J ends lost 6 bases and 4 bases, in that order; junction bases with no gene match: 12. In DNA, the CDR3 is TGCGCCAGCAGTATGAGTCCGGGACAGGGATTCTATGGCTACACCTTC. Its translation is CASSMSPGQGFYGYTF.

In this sample, this clone turned up a few times. This chain uses TRBV29-1 with TRBJ2-7; tentatively, D is TRBD1 (5 bases). Per the germline V gene, CDR1 is SQVTM and CDR2 is ANQGSEA. The CDR3 totals 14 residues. Deletions cut 4 bases from V and 6 bases from J, with 19 bases between. The CDR3 coding sequence is TGCAGCGTTGGATATCCAGGGTTAGTCGGCGAGCAGTACTTC. Translating it yields CSVGYPGLVGEQYF.

This clone was found a few times. This chain joins TRBV7-2 and TRBJ2-7; unclear D gene. V was pared by 3 bases and J by 5 bases, with 11 bases between. CDR3 length: 13 amino acids. Looked up from germline, CDR1 is SGHTA and CDR2 is FQGNSA. CDR3 in DNA: TGTGCCAGCAGCTTCCGGTTAGGAGACGAGCAGTACTTC. This encodes CASSFRLGDEQYF. Complete variable domain (other parts from reference TRBV7-2 and TRBJ2-7): GAGVSQSPSNKVTEKGKDVELRCDPISGHTALYWYRQSLGQGLEFLIYFQGNSAPDKSGLPSDRFSAERTGGSVSTLTIQRTQQEDSAVYLCASSFRLGDEQYFGPGTRLTVT.

The V call is TRBV2, the J call TRBJ2-3; 7 bases agree with TRBD2. CDR3 length equals 14 residues. V shed 7 bases, J shed 3 bases, and the junction held 7 bases outside the gene matches. CDR1 SNHLY and CDR2 FYNNEI come from the germline V gene. CDR3 nucleotide sequence: TGTGCCAGCAAGAACGGACTAGAGACAGATACGCAGTATTTT. Residues: CASKNGLETDTQYF.

This clone was counted only a few times. The chain combines TRBV2 with TRBJ2-7; D is unclear. From germline, CDR1 is SNHLY and CDR2 FYNNEI. The CDR3 totals 12 residues. Trimming took off 4 bases at V and 5 bases at J, with 9 bases between the two ends. Here the CDR3 reads CASSVISDEQYF. The DNA for the CDR3 is TGTGCCAGCAGTGTTATCTCAGACGAGCAGTACTTC.

The chain has TRBV5-1 and TRBJ1-1; D might be TRBD1 (5 bases). Between the trimmed V and J ends, which lost 0 bases and 1 base, there was a span of 13 bases. CDR1 is SGHRS, CDR2 YFSETQ, per germline. This CDR3 is 16 amino acids long. For the CDR3, the DNA is TGCGCCAGCAGCTTGGACGGGGCAGGTTCGAACACTGAAGCTTTCTTT. This sequence encodes CASSLDGAGSNTEAFF.

The chain joins TRBV23-1 to TRBJ1-2; D is uncertain. TRBV23-1 falls under the ORF class, with uncertain function. Trimming removed 1 base from V and 6 bases from J, with 6 bases in between. The CDR3 spans 12 residues. CDR3 bases: TGCGCCAGCAGTCAATGGGAGCATGGCTACACCTTC. Protein: CASSQWEHGYTF.

The gene calls are TRBV6-6 and TRBJ2-5; maybe TRBD1 (6 bases). The CDR3 has 15 residues. Germline V gene lookup returns CDR1 MNHNY and CDR2 SVGAGI (reference sequence). V lost 8 bases and J lost 0, with 16 bases in between. The CDR3 spells CASGKAGTNQETQYF. The CDR3 DNA reads as TGTGCCAGCGGAAAAGCCGGGACAAACCAAGAGACCCAGTACTTC.

This clone was detected once. The rearrangement joins TRBV29-1 to TRBJ2-1; TRBD1 matches 8 bases. This CDR3 comprises 15 residues. Germline V gene lookup returns CDR1 SQVTM and CDR2 ANQGSEA. V dropped 2 bases and J dropped 5; count of bases not matched to a gene: 8. CDR3: CSVEFLGQVNNEQFF. CDR3 coding DNA: TGCAGCGTTGAATTTCTGGGACAGGTAAACAATGAGCAGTTCTTC.

The chain uses TRBV29-1 and TRBJ2-5; maybe TRBD2 (5 bases). Germline CDR1 reads SQVTM; CDR2 reads ANQGSEA. The CDR3 covers 12 residues. CDR3 in DNA: TGCACGGTTGGCGAGGGTCAAGAGACCCAGTACTTC. This translates into CTVGEGQETQYF.

The CDR3 region has the DNA TGCGCCAGCAGCCAAGATATGATGAGTGCCCCCTACAATGAGCAGTTCTTC. This gives the protein CASSQDMMSAPYNEQFF. This chain links TRBV4-1 with TRBJ2-1; D is unclear. V was cut by 0 bases and J by 2 bases, with 14 bases left in between. Germline CDR1 is MGHRA and CDR2 is YSYEKL. The CDR3 extends over 17 amino acids.

The chain links TRBV20-1 to TRBJ2-3; D is ambiguous. V was trimmed by 6 bases and J by 4 bases, leaving 8 bases between them. Germline V lookup: CDR1 DFQATT, CDR2 SNEGSKA (reference sequence). The CDR3 runs to 11 residues. CDR3 DNA: TGCAGTGCCCAGATGGCAGATACGCAGTATTTT. Amino acids: CSAQMADTQYF.

Turning to this clone: This sample includes further DNA sequences coding for the same CDR3. The J gene is TRBJ1-5, the V gene TRBV7-2; D may be TRBD1 (6 bases). The germline gives CDR1 SGHTA, CDR2 FQGNSA. This CDR3 spans 16 amino acids. V lost 4 bases to trimming and J lost 0 bases, with 13 bases between them. As DNA, the CDR3 is TGTGCCAGCAGCTCTCGGGGGGCTTATAGCAATCAGCCCCAGCATTTT. Translation gives CASSSRGAYSNQPQHF.

This clone came up a few times. The gene calls are TRBV2 and TRBJ2-2; 8 nucleotides align to TRBD1. The CDR3 totals 15 residues. Germline V gene data show CDR1 as SNHLY and CDR2 as FYNNEI. The junction had 6 bases not matched to a gene; V was cut back by 5 bases and J by 4 bases. Here the CDR3 DNA reads TGTGCCAGCAGTTCCCAGGGGGCGGGCACCGGGGAGCTGTTTTTT. Translated: CASSSQGAGTGELFF.

J is TRBJ1-5 and V is TRBV30; no firm D call. CDR3 length: 13 residues. Trimming stripped 7 bases from V and 0 bases from J, with 10 bases between. CDR1 is GTSNPN, CDR2 SVGIG, per germline (reference sequence). The CDR3 DNA follows: TGTGCCTACGGATCTCATAGCAATCAGCCCCAGCATTTT. The encoded protein is CAYGSHSNQPQHF.

V gene TRBV18 combines with J gene TRBJ1-1; unclear D gene. Germline V gene lookup returns CDR1 KGHSH and CDR2 LQKENI. V lost 0 bases and J 2 bases, leaving 10 bases between the germline ends. The CDR3 is made up of 15 amino acids. This CDR3 reads CASSPPRAVNTEAFF. The CDR3 coding sequence is TGTGCCAGCTCACCACCGAGGGCAGTAAACACTGAAGCTTTCTTT.

The J gene is TRBJ1-5, the V gene TRBV4-3; D is undetermined. The germline V gene has CDR1 LGHNA and CDR2 YSLEER. The CDR3 runs 15 residues. V was clipped by 2 bases and J by 3 bases, with 11 bases between them. CDR3 sequence (DNA): TGCGCCAGCAGCCAAACTCCACACATCAATCAGCCCCAGCATTTT. Its translation: CASSQTPHINQPQHF.

J is TRBJ2-1 and V is TRBV29-1, with 11 bases aligning to TRBD2. Germline CDR1 is SQVTM and CDR2 is ANQGSEA. Trimming removed 5 bases from V and 4 bases from J; junction bases left unmatched: 1. CDR3 length: 13 residues. The CDR3 protein is CSVTSGSYNEQFF. CDR3 sequence (DNA): TGCAGCGTTACTAGCGGGAGTTACAATGAGCAGTTCTTC.